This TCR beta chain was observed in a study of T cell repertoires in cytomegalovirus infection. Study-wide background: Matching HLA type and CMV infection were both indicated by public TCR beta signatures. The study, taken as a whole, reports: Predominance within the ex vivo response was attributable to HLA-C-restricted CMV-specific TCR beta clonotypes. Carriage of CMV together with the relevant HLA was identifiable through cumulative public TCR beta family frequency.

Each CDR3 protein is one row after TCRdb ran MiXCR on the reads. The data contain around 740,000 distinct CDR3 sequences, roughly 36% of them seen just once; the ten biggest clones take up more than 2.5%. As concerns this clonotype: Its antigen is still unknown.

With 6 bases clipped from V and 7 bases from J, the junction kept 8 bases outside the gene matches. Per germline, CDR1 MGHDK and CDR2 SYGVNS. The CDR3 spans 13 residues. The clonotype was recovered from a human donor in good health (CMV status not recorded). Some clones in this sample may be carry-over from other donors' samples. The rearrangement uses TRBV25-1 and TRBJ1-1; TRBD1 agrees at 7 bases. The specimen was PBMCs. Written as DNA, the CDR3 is TGTGCCAGCAGAAGGACCCCAGGGGGTGAAGCTTTCTTT. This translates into CASRRTPGGEAFF. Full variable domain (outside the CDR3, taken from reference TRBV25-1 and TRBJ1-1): EADIYQTPRYLVIGTGKKITLECSQTMGHDKMYWYQQDPGMELHLIHYSYGVNSTEKGDLSSESTVSRIRTEHFPLTLESARPSHTSQYLCASRRTPGGEAFFGQGTRLTVV.